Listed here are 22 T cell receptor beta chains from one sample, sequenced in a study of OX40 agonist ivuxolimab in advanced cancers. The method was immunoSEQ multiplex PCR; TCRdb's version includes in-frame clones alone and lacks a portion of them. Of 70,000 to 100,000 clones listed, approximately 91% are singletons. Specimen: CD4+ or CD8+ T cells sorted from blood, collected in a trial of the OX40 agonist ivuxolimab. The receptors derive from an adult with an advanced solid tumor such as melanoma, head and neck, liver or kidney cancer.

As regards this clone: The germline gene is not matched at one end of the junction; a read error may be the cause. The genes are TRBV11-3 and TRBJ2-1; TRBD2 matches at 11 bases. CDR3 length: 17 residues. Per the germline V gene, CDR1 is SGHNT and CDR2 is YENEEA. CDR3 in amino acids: CASSLDRASGGNNEQFF. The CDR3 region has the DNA TGTGCCAGCAGTTTAGATCGGGCTAGCGGGGGGAACAATGAGCAGTTCTTC.

CDR3 bases: TGTGCCAGCAGCCTGCTAGCGGGAATAGCCAAAAACATTCAGTACTTC. Translating gives CASSLLAGIAKNIQYF. The chain links TRBV27 to TRBJ2-4; 9 bases are a match to TRBD2. The CDR3 consists of 16 residues. After removal of 6 bases from V and 0 bases from J, the junction contained 6 bases not matched to a gene. The V gene's germline CDR1 is MNHEY and CDR2 SMNVEV (reference sequence).

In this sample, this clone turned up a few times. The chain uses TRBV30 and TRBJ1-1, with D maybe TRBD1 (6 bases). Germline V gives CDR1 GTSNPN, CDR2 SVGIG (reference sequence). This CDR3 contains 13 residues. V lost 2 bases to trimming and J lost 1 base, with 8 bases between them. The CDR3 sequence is CAWSRGQNTEAFF. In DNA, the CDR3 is TGTGCCTGGAGTCGGGGACAGAACACTGAAGCTTTCTTT.

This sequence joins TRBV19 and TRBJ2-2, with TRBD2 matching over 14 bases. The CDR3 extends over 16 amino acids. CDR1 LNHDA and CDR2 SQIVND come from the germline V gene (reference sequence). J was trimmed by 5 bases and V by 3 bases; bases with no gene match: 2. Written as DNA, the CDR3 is TGTGCCAGTAGTATGACTAGCGGGAGGGTAACCGGGGAGCTGTTTTTT. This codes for CASSMTSGRVTGELFF.

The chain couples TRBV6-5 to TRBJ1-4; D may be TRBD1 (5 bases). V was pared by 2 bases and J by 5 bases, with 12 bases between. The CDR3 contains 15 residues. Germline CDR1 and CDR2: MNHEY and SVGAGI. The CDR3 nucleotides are TGTGCCAGCAGTTACCGCGCGGGGCGAAATGAAAAACTGTTTTTT. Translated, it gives CASSYRAGRNEKLFF.

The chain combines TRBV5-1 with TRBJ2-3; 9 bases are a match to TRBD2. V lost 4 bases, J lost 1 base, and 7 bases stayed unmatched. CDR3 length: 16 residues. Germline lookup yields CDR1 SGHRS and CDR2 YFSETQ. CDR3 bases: TGCGCCAGCAGCAGAGAAGCGGGAGGAGGCACAGATACGCAGTATTTT. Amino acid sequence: CASSREAGGGTDTQYF.

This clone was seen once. The CDR3, as DNA: TGCGCCAGCAGCTTACAGGGCCTAGGCACAGATACGCAGTATTTT. As protein: CASSLQGLGTDTQYF. The J gene is TRBJ2-3, the V gene TRBV5-1; D perhaps matches TRBD1 (6 bases). Germline CDR1 reads SGHRS; CDR2 reads YFSETQ. The CDR3 consists of 15 residues. V lost 2 bases and J 1 base, leaving 11 bases between the germline ends.

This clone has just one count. The CDR3 region is CASSVEGLLRESPDTQYF. The CDR3 DNA is TGTGCCAGCAGCGTAGAGGGCTTATTGCGGGAGTCCCCAGATACGCAGTATTTT. The genes are TRBV9 and TRBJ2-3; 7 bases are shared with TRBD2. The CDR3 covers 18 residues. Trimming took 0 bases from V and 4 from J; bases not matched to a gene: 14. CDR1 and CDR2 from the germline V gene are SGDLS and YYNGEE.

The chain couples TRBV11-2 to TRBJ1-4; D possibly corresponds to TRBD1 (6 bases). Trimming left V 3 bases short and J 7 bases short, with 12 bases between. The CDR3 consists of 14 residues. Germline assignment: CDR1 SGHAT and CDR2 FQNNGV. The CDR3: CASSLVQGSEKLFF. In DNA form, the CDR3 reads TGTGCCAGCAGCTTGGTGCAGGGGAGTGAAAAACTGTTTTTT.

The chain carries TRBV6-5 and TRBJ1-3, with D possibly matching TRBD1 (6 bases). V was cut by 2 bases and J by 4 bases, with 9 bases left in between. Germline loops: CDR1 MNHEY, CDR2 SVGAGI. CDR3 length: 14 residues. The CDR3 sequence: CASSYGRGGNTIYF. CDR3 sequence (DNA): TGTGCCAGCAGTTACGGCAGGGGAGGAAACACCATATATTTT.

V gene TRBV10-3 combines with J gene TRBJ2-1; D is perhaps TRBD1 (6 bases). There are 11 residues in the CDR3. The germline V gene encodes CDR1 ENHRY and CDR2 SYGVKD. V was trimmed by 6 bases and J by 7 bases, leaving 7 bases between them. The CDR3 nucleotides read TGTGCCATCAGACAGGGAAATGAGCAGTTCTTC. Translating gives CAIRQGNEQFF.

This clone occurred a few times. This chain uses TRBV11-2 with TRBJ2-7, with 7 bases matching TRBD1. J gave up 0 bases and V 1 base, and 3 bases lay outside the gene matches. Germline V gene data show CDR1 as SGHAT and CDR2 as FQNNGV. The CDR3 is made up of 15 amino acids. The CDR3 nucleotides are TGTGCCAGCAGCTTAGTCGACAGGGACTCCTACGAGCAGTACTTC. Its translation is CASSLVDRDSYEQYF.

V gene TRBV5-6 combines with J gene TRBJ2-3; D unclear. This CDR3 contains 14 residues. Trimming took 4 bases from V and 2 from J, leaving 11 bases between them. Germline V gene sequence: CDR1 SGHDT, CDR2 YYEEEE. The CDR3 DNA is TGTGCCAGCAGCCGAGTTGAACCCACAGATACGCAGTATTTT. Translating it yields CASSRVEPTDTQYF.

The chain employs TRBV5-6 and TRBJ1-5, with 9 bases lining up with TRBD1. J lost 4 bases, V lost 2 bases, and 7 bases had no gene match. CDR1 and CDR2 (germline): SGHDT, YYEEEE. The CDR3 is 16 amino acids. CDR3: CASSFTRTGANQPQHF. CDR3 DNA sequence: TGTGCCAGCAGCTTCACTCGGACAGGGGCAAATCAGCCCCAGCATTTT.

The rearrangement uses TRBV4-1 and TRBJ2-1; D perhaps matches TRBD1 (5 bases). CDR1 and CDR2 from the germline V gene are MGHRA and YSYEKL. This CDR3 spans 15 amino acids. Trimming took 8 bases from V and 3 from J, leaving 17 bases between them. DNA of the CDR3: TGCGCCAGCGGTTGGGGCGGAAACCTCTACAATGAGCAGTTCTTC. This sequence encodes CASGWGGNLYNEQFF.

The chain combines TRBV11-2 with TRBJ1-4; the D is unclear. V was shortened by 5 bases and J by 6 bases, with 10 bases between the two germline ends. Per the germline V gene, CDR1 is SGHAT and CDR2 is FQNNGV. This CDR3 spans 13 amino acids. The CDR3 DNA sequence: TGTGCCAGCAGCCGCCCGGGAGATGAAAAACTGTTTTTT. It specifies CASSRPGDEKLFF.

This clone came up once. The CDR3 reads CASSPGDRHFYEQYF. In nucleotides, the CDR3 is TGTGCCAGCAGTCCGGGGGACCGCCATTTCTACGAGCAGTACTTC. V usage is TRBV27 and J usage is TRBJ2-7, with a weak D call TRBD2 (6 bases). V was clipped by 5 bases and J by 3 bases, with 17 bases between them. CDR1 is MNHEY, CDR2 SMNVEV, per germline (reference sequence). This CDR3 is 15 amino acids long.

CDR3 protein: CATRNAGVGELFF. In nucleotides, the CDR3 is TGTGCCACCAGGAACGCGGGAGTCGGGGAGCTGTTTTTT. This chain connects TRBV15 to TRBJ2-2, with 7 bases that match TRBD2. CDR1 and CDR2 from the germline V gene are LNHNV and YYDKDF (reference sequence). This CDR3 comprises 13 residues. With 6 bases clipped from V and 7 bases from J, the junction kept 5 bases outside the gene matches.

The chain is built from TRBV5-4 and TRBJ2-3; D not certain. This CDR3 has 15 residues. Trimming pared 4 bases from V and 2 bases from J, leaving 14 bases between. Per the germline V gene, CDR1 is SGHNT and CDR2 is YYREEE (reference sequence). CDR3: CASSPTAGPTDTQYF. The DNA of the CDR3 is TGTGCCAGCAGCCCGACCGCAGGACCCACAGATACGCAGTATTTT.

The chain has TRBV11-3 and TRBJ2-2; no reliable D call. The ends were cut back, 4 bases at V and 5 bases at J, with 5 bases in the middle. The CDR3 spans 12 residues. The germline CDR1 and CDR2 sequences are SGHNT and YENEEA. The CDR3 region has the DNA TGTGCCAGCAGCTCAAGAACCGGGGAGCTGTTTTTT. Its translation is CASSSRTGELFF.

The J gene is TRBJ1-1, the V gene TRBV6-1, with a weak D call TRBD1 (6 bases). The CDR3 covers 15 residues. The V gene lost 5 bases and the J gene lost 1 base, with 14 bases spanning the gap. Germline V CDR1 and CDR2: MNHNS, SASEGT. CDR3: CASSSIPGQNTEAFF. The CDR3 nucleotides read TGTGCCAGCAGTTCAATACCGGGACAGAACACTGAAGCTTTCTTT.

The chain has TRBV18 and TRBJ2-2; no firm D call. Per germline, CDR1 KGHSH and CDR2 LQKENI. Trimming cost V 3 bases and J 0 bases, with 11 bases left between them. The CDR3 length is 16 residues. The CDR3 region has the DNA TGTGCCAGCTCACCCCGGGCGGACCCGAACACCGGGGAGCTGTTTTTT. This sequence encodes CASSPRADPNTGELFF.